One and the same sample provided the 31 T cell receptor beta chains below, sequenced in a study of human versus mouse CDR3 diversity and MHC coevolution. Assay: immunoSEQ multiplex PCR; the TCRdb copy retains only in-frame clones and omits some. The sample yields around 77,000 clones, about 90% seen once. What was sequenced was naive CD4+ T cells from blood. Subset in this sample: CD45RO-negative CD62L-positive naive CD4 T cells. The source of these receptors is a person aged 25-75 years in good health.

This sequence joins TRBV7-6 and TRBJ2-2; TRBD1 matches 9 bases. The CDR3 loop spans 17 amino acids. V trimming: 5 bases; J trimming: 4 bases; junction bases outside the gene matches: 11. The germline gives CDR1 SGHVS, CDR2 FNYEAQ. The DNA of the CDR3 is TGTGCCAGCAGCCCTACCGGGACAGGGCTGGCCACCGGGGAGCTGTTTTTT. Translation: CASSPTGTGLATGELFF. Filled out from reference TRBV7-6 and TRBJ2-2, the complete variable domain reads GAGVSQSPRYKVTKRGQDVALRCDPISGHVSLYWYRQALGQGPEFLTYFNYEAQQDKSGLPNDRFSAERPEGSISTLTIQRTEQRDSAMYRCASSPTGTGLATGELFFGEGSRLTVL.

The rearrangement links TRBV9 to TRBJ2-1; 10 bases are shared with TRBD2. The CDR3 is 16 residues long. Germline CDR1 is SGDLS and CDR2 is YYNGEE. The V gene end was trimmed by 4 bases and the J gene end by 6 bases; junction bases not matched to a gene: 10. This CDR3 is CASSPLAGGGVNEQFF. The DNA of the CDR3 is TGTGCCAGCAGCCCCTTAGCGGGGGGCGGGGTCAATGAGCAGTTCTTC.

V gene TRBV7-9 combines with J gene TRBJ2-1; possibly TRBD1 for D (6 bases). The CDR3 covers 12 residues. Germline CDR1 and CDR2: SEHNR and FQNEAQ (reference sequence). V dropped 6 bases and J dropped 7 bases, with 10 bases sitting between them. The CDR3 reads CASSLQGNEQFF. In nucleotides, the CDR3 is TGTGCCAGCAGTTTGCAGGGGAATGAGCAGTTCTTC.

V and J are TRBV5-1 and TRBJ2-7; the match to TRBD1 covers 8 bases. With V trimmed by 2 bases and J by 5 bases, 9 bases remained unmatched. This CDR3 comprises 15 residues. Per germline, CDR1 SGHRS and CDR2 YFSETQ. In nucleotides, the CDR3 is TGCGCCAGCAGCTTCAGGGACAGGAAAACTAACGAGCAGTACTTC. It is translated as CASSFRDRKTNEQYF. The variable domain in full, completed from reference TRBV5-1 and TRBJ2-7, reads KAGVTQTPRYLIKTRGQQVTLSCSPISGHRSVSWYQQTPGQGLQFLFEYFSETQRNKGNFPGRFSGRQFSNSRSEMNVSTLELGDSALYLCASSFRDRKTNEQYFGPGTRLTVT.

V usage is TRBV2 and J usage is TRBJ1-2; no firm D call. The germline V gene encodes CDR1 SNHLY and CDR2 FYNNEI. The CDR3 loop spans 14 amino acids. Deletions cut 3 bases from V and 0 bases from J, with 8 bases between. CDR3 residues: CASSDSGANYGYTF. CDR3 DNA: TGTGCCAGCAGTGACAGTGGTGCTAACTATGGCTACACCTTC. Full variable domain (missing parts from reference TRBV2 and TRBJ1-2): EPEVTQTPSHQVTQMGQEVILRCVPISNHLYFYWYRQILGQKVEFLVSFYNNEISEKSEIFDDQFSVERPDGSNFTLKIRSTKLEDSAMYFCASSDSGANYGYTFGSGTRLTVV.

The rearrangement joins TRBV19 to TRBJ2-5; D ambiguous. Germline V lookup: CDR1 LNHDA, CDR2 SQIVND (reference sequence). V dropped 0 bases and J dropped 5 bases, with 4 bases sitting between them. This CDR3 comprises 12 residues. CDR3 residues: CASSIDMETQYF. CDR3 DNA sequence: TGTGCCAGTAGTATAGATATGGAGACCCAGTACTTC.

This clone was recorded only once. The rearrangement uses TRBV7-9 and TRBJ1-1, with D unclear. The CDR3 consists of 14 residues. In germline, CDR1 is SEHNR, CDR2 FQNEAQ (reference sequence). With 5 bases removed from V and 6 bases from J, the gap between germline ends came to 16 bases. CDR3: CASSPRVGESEAFF. The CDR3 DNA follows: TGTGCCAGCAGCCCAAGGGTCGGGGAATCTGAAGCTTTCTTT.

This chain joins TRBV19 and TRBJ1-1, with D possibly matching TRBD1 (5 bases). The CDR3 covers 14 residues. Looked up from germline, CDR1 is LNHDA and CDR2 is SQIVND (reference sequence). The V end was cut by 4 bases, the J end by 3 bases, with 12 bases between. As DNA, the CDR3 is TGTGCCAGTAGTACATTCAGGGATCACACTGAAGCTTTCTTT. Translating gives CASSTFRDHTEAFF.

The rearrangement uses TRBV6-1 and TRBJ1-2; D gene ambiguous. CDR1 and CDR2 (germline): MNHNS, SASEGT. There are 14 residues in the CDR3. V lost 7 bases and J 4 bases, leaving 16 bases between the germline ends. In DNA form, the CDR3 reads TGTGCCAGCAAGGAAGGAAAAGGAGCCTATGGCTACACCTTC. This encodes CASKEGKGAYGYTF.

The CDR3 DNA follows: TGCGCCAGCAGCCGCATGACTAGCGGGGGCCTGGATACGCAGTATTTT. Protein: CASSRMTSGGLDTQYF. The V gene is TRBV4-1, the J gene TRBJ2-3, with 12 nucleotides matching TRBD2. The CDR3 runs 16 residues. CDR1 is MGHRA, CDR2 YSYEKL, per germline. V dropped 4 bases and J dropped 6; count of bases not matched to a gene: 8.

The rearrangement uses TRBV18 and TRBJ1-4; maybe TRBD1 (6 bases). Looked up from germline, CDR1 is KGHSH and CDR2 is LQKENI. V was clipped by 3 bases and J by 2 bases, with 13 bases between them. This CDR3 region has 16 residues. The CDR3 loop is CASSPPGRGTNEKLFF. The CDR3 nucleotides read TGTGCCAGCTCACCTCCGGGGAGGGGGACTAATGAAAAACTGTTTTTT.

The chain combines TRBV5-8 with TRBJ1-5; D is unclear. The CDR3 spans 14 residues. Deletions cut 1 base from V and 6 bases from J, with 11 bases between. From germline, CDR1 is SGHTS and CDR2 YDEGEE. CDR3 loop: CASSLKVFSQPQHF. In DNA form, the CDR3 reads TGTGCCAGCAGCTTGAAAGTCTTTAGTCAGCCCCAGCATTTT.

V usage is TRBV6-6 and J usage is TRBJ2-5; 8 positions agree with TRBD2. Near its end, the DNA agrees better with TRBJ2-7, so the J call may be wrong. The CDR3 consists of 13 residues. Germline CDR1 MNHNY, CDR2 SVGAGI (reference sequence). The CDR3, as DNA: TGTGCCAGCATGAAGCGGGGGCTCTACGAGCAGTACTTC. This gives the protein CASMKRGLYEQYF.

V is TRBV6-1 and J is TRBJ2-7; D not certain. With 9 bases removed from V and 0 bases from J, the gap between germline ends came to 15 bases. The V gene's germline CDR1 is MNHNS and CDR2 SASEGT. This CDR3 region has 14 residues. CDR3 loop: CASEQFPHSYEQYF. In DNA form, the CDR3 reads TGTGCCAGTGAACAGTTTCCACACTCCTACGAGCAGTACTTC.

The chain recombines TRBV5-1 with TRBJ2-6; 12 bases fit TRBD1. Germline V lookup: CDR1 SGHRS, CDR2 YFSETQ. Trimming took 4 bases from V and 2 from J; bases not matched to a gene: 10. This CDR3 has 19 residues. Here the CDR3 reads CASSLRPGQGATGANVLTF. The DNA for the CDR3 is TGCGCCAGCAGCCTGCGACCGGGACAGGGGGCGACTGGGGCCAACGTCCTGACTTTC. The whole variable domain, remainder taken from reference TRBV5-1 and TRBJ2-6, is KAGVTQTPRYLIKTRGQQVTLSCSPISGHRSVSWYQQTPGQGLQFLFEYFSETQRNKGNFPGRFSGRQFSNSRSEMNVSTLELGDSALYLCASSLRPGQGATGANVLTFGAGSRLTVL.

CDR3 DNA sequence: TGCGCCAGCAGCACGGGCCAAGAGACCCAGTACTTC. This codes for CASSTGQETQYF. The chain joins TRBV5-1 to TRBJ2-5; D is uncertain. The CDR3 runs 12 residues. Germline V gene sequence: CDR1 SGHRS, CDR2 YFSETQ. The V gene lost 4 bases and the J gene lost 1 base, with 5 bases spanning the gap.

This clone was observed a few times. The chain is built from TRBV10-3 and TRBJ1-1, with 7 bases lining up with TRBD1. This CDR3 has 13 amino acids. The junction had 5 bases not matched to a gene; V was cut back by 6 bases and J by 4 bases. CDR1 and CDR2 from the germline V gene are ENHRY and SYGVKD. CDR3 coding DNA: TGTGCCATCAGCCCCAAGGGGGCCACTGAAGCTTTCTTT. As protein: CAISPKGATEAFF.

The chain couples TRBV18 to TRBJ2-6; perhaps TRBD1 as D (5 bases). This CDR3 has 20 amino acids. Germline CDR1 reads KGHSH; CDR2 reads LQKENI. V was pared by 6 bases and J by 1 base, with 25 bases between. CDR3 amino acids: CASSPGLDNPSFSGANVLTF. DNA for the CDR3: TGTGCCAGCTCGCCAGGATTGGACAATCCCTCTTTTTCTGGGGCCAACGTCCTGACTTTC.

This clone was seen just once. The chain recombines TRBV4-2 with TRBJ2-1; 9 bases line up with TRBD2. Germline CDR1 is LGHNA and CDR2 is YNFKEQ. This CDR3 has 15 amino acids. V was clipped by 0 bases and J by 8 bases; unmatched bases: 5. The DNA for the CDR3 is TGTGCCAGCAGCCAAGAGGGGACTAGCCTCGATGAGCAGTTCTTC. It specifies CASSQEGTSLDEQFF.

The chain has TRBV6-1 and TRBJ2-1, with D possibly being TRBD1 (6 bases). In germline, CDR1 is MNHNS, CDR2 SASEGT. V lost 3 bases, J lost 12 bases, and 12 bases lay in between. The CDR3 is 12 residues long. The CDR3 region has the DNA TGTGCCAGCAGTGATAAACAGGGCGGGCAGTTCTTC. Translating gives CASSDKQGGQFF.

The gene calls are TRBV6-1 and TRBJ2-5, with D unclear. Looked up from germline, CDR1 is MNHNS and CDR2 is SASEGT. V was cut by 4 bases and J by 2 bases, with 5 bases left in between. This CDR3 comprises 12 residues. For the CDR3, the DNA is TGTGCCAGCAGTGCGGTACAAGAGACCCAGTACTTC. This encodes CASSAVQETQYF.

The chain links TRBV5-1 to TRBJ2-2; D may be TRBD1 (5 bases). CDR3 length: 13 amino acids. The germline CDR1 and CDR2 sequences are SGHRS and YFSETQ. Between the trimmed V and J ends, which lost 5 bases and 4 bases, there was a span of 9 bases. The CDR3 DNA sequence: TGCGCCAGCAGGCCAGGGCCCACCGGGGAGCTGTTTTTT. Translation: CASRPGPTGELFF.

The V and J genes are TRBV1 and TRBJ2-7; the D call of TRBD2 is as the table states it, not checked on the DNA. TRBV1 is marked as a pseudogene. The CDR3 extends over 16 amino acids. In DNA, the CDR3 is TGCACCAGCAGCCAGGGGGGGAGGACTCCCCCCAACGAGCAGTACTTC. Protein product: CTSSQGGRTPPNEQYF.

This clone was seen only once. The V call is TRBV9, the J call TRBJ2-3; 13 bases agree with TRBD2. This CDR3 comprises 19 residues. The V gene's germline CDR1 is SGDLS and CDR2 YYNGEE. Trimming took 4 bases from V and 0 from J; bases not matched to a gene: 11. Written as DNA, the CDR3 is TGTGCCAGCAGCACCCGACTAGCGGGAGGCCTCACTAGCACAGATACGCAGTATTTT. Amino acids: CASSTRLAGGLTSTDTQYF.

The J gene is TRBJ1-2, the V gene TRBV13; the match to TRBD1 covers 8 bases. This CDR3 spans 15 amino acids. Germline CDR1 PRHDT, CDR2 FYEKMQ (reference sequence). V shed 5 bases and J 4 bases; nucleotides not matched to a gene: 9. The CDR3 bases are TGTGCCAGCAGCGTCTCGGGACAGGTATTCTATGGCTACACCTTC. This translates into CASSVSGQVFYGYTF.

The sample holds a few counts of this clone. The chain uses TRBV30 and TRBJ1-3; D remains ambiguous. Looked up from germline, CDR1 is GTSNPN and CDR2 is SVGIG (reference sequence). The CDR3 has 15 amino acids. Trimming pared 0 bases from V and 0 bases from J, leaving 9 bases between. The chain's CDR3 is CAWSVRGSSGNTIYF. In DNA, the CDR3 is TGTGCCTGGAGTGTACGAGGCAGCTCTGGAAACACCATATATTTT.

This chain connects TRBV10-3 to TRBJ2-1; 8 positions agree with TRBD1. From germline, CDR1 is ENHRY and CDR2 SYGVKD. V gave up 10 bases and J gave up 7 bases; unmatched junction bases: 15. This CDR3 has 15 amino acids. DNA of the CDR3: TGTGCCACCGTCTTTAAAGGACAGGGCATGAATGAGCAGTTCTTC. Protein sequence: CATVFKGQGMNEQFF.

The chain uses TRBV5-1 and TRBJ1-3, with D perhaps TRBD1 (6 bases). The CDR3 has 19 residues. V lost 3 bases and J 0 bases, leaving 22 bases between the germline ends. The V gene's germline CDR1 is SGHRS and CDR2 YFSETQ. CDR3 sequence: CASSYLGGGPSLSGNTIYF. The CDR3 coding sequence is TGCGCCAGCAGCTACTTGGGCGGGGGGCCCTCACTCTCTGGAAACACCATATATTTT. The full variable domain, with the rest looked up from reference TRBV5-1 and TRBJ1-3, is KAGVTQTPRYLIKTRGQQVTLSCSPISGHRSVSWYQQTPGQGLQFLFEYFSETQRNKGNFPGRFSGRQFSNSRSEMNVSTLELGDSALYLCASSYLGGGPSLSGNTIYFGEGSWLTVV.

The V gene is TRBV30, the J gene TRBJ1-5; 7 nucleotides match TRBD1. The CDR3 is made up of 14 amino acids. Germline V lookup: CDR1 GTSNPN, CDR2 SVGIG (reference sequence). The V gene end was trimmed by 3 bases and the J gene end by 6 bases; junction bases not matched to a gene: 8. The CDR3 nucleotides are TGTGCCTGGAGCGGGGACAGCTCGGGTCAGCCCCAGCATTTT. Encoded protein: CAWSGDSSGQPQHF.

The V and J genes are TRBV18 and TRBJ1-5; D is uncertain. The CDR3 is 15 residues long. Germline values: CDR1 KGHSH, CDR2 LQKENI. The V end was cut by 3 bases, the J end by 5 bases, with 14 bases between. CDR3 in amino acids: CASSPGSLRDQPQHF. CDR3 bases: TGTGCCAGCTCACCTGGGAGTCTGAGAGATCAGCCCCAGCATTTT. Combining the CDR3 with reference TRBV18 and TRBJ1-5 gives the whole variable domain NAGVMQNPRHLVRRRGQEARLRCSPMKGHSHVYWYRQLPEEGLKFMVYLQKENIIDESGMPKERFSAEFPKEGPSILRIQQVVRGDSAAYFCASSPGSLRDQPQHFGDGTRLSIL.

The chain joins TRBV6-6 to TRBJ2-7, with a weak D call TRBD2 (6 bases). The CDR3 length is 12 residues. Trimming removed 6 bases at V and 2 bases at J, with 8 bases between. Per germline, CDR1 MNHNY and CDR2 SVGAGI (reference sequence). The CDR3: CASSPGAYEQYF. In DNA form, the CDR3 reads TGTGCCAGCAGCCCGGGGGCCTACGAGCAGTACTTC.